One sample yielded the 27 T cell receptor beta chains listed below, sequenced in a study of graft-versus-host responses after intestinal transplantation (dated by TCRdb to about 2021). Preparation of the library involved the immunoSEQ multiplex PCR assay. TCRdb holds this immuneACCESS table with in-frame rearrangements only. Some clones are missing; in checked studies, unresolved V genes explain under half, and the rest has no known cause. This sample is represented by nearly 25,000 clones; almost 40% of them were singletons. Clones ranked in the top ten supply 0.66% of the sample. The meaning of the sample's time point label: cells obtained before transplantation from donor or recipient. The starting material was alloreactive CD4+ T cells from a mixed lymphocyte reaction culture, obtained before intestinal transplant. What this sample's cell subset or site label stands for: CFSE-low proliferating T cells sorted from roughly six-day pre-transplant mixed lymphocyte reaction (GvH or HvG direction). These receptors originate from a human patient who received an intestinal transplant.

This chain connects TRBV5-1 to TRBJ1-1; no clear D gene. CDR1 SGHRS and CDR2 YFSETQ come from the germline V gene. V gave up 0 bases and J gave up 7 bases, with 10 bases separating them. The length of the CDR3 is 13 residues. CDR3 in DNA: TGCGCCAGCAGCTTGGAAGTCCCGGGTGAAGCTTTCTTT. Amino acid sequence: CASSLEVPGEAFF.

The V and J genes are TRBV27 and TRBJ1-2, with 8 bases lining up with TRBD1. This CDR3 spans 14 amino acids. V shed 5 bases, J shed 4 bases, and the junction held 6 bases outside the gene matches. Per germline, CDR1 MNHEY and CDR2 SMNVEV (reference sequence). CDR3 in amino acids: CASSTDRVGYGYTF. In DNA, the CDR3 is TGTGCCAGCAGTACGGACAGGGTGGGCTATGGCTACACCTTC.

Only a few counts were recorded for this clone. The V call is TRBV2, the J call TRBJ1-2; 7 bases map to TRBD1. Germline V CDR1 and CDR2: SNHLY, FYNNEI. This CDR3 contains 13 residues. J gave up 4 bases and V 6 bases, and 5 bases lay outside the gene matches. DNA for the CDR3: TGTGCCAGCAGGGCTGACAGGGCCTATGGCTACACCTTC. Translated: CASRADRAYGYTF.

The J gene is TRBJ1-4, the V gene TRBV30; 10 bases map to TRBD1. This CDR3 has 14 amino acids. Trimming took 4 bases from V and 7 from J; bases not matched to a gene: 6. Germline loops: CDR1 GTSNPN, CDR2 SVGIG (reference sequence). The DNA of the CDR3 is TGTGCCTGGAATCCGGGACAGGGGTTTGAAAAACTGTTTTTT. Protein sequence: CAWNPGQGFEKLFF. Looking up the rest from reference TRBV30 and TRBJ1-4 gives the full variable domain: SQTIHQWPATLVQPVGSPLSLECTVEGTSNPNLYWYRQAAGRGLQLLFYSVGIGQISSEVPQNLSASRPQDRQFILSSKKLLLSDSGFYLCAWNPGQGFEKLFFGSGTQLSVL.

The rearrangement uses TRBV19 and TRBJ2-1, with 9 bases that match TRBD2. The length of the CDR3 is 16 residues. V lost 3 bases to trimming and J lost 8 bases; unmatched junction nucleotides: 11. Germline V gene sequence: CDR1 LNHDA, CDR2 SQIVND (reference sequence). The CDR3: CASSISSGVSGYEQFF. CDR3 nucleotides: TGTGCCAGTAGTATTTCTAGCGGGGTGAGCGGCTATGAGCAGTTCTTC.

The J gene is TRBJ2-3, the V gene TRBV7-6, with 11 nucleotides matching TRBD1. V gave up 5 bases and J gave up 0 bases; unmatched junction bases: 4. Germline values: CDR1 SGHVS, CDR2 FNYEAQ. CDR3 size: 16 residues. For the CDR3, the DNA is TGTGCCAGCAGCAAGCGGACAGGGGGCAGCACAGATACGCAGTATTTT. Amino acids: CASSKRTGGSTDTQYF.

This clone showed up just a few times. The V and J genes are TRBV5-4 and TRBJ1-1; 9 positions match TRBD1. The CDR3 contains 15 residues. J gave up 1 base and V 4 bases, and 5 bases lay outside the gene matches. The V gene's germline CDR1 is SGHNT and CDR2 YYREEE (reference sequence). Here the CDR3 DNA reads TGTGCCAGCAGCGCCACAGGGGGCGGGAACACTGAAGCTTTCTTT. Its translation is CASSATGGGNTEAFF.

This chain links TRBV14 with TRBJ2-5; D unresolved. Trimming took off 1 base at V and 3 bases at J, with 15 bases between the two ends. This CDR3 is 16 amino acids long. Per the germline V gene, CDR1 is SGHDN and CDR2 is FVKESK. The CDR3 bases are TGTGCCAGCAGCCAAGCGGTCTTTGCGGCTAAAGAGACCCAGTACTTC. Residues: CASSQAVFAAKETQYF.

The rearrangement uses TRBV11-3 and TRBJ1-6, with TRBD1 matching over 8 bases. CDR1 and CDR2 (germline): SGHNT, YENEEA. The CDR3 sequence is 14 residues long. The V and J ends lost 7 bases and 12 bases, in that order; junction bases with no gene match: 11. The DNA of the CDR3 is TGTGCCAGCACCCATCGGACAGGGAGCTTACCCCTCCACTTT. This translates into CASTHRTGSLPLHF.

The gene calls are TRBV30 and TRBJ1-2; 8 bases are a match to TRBD1. Germline CDR1 is GTSNPN and CDR2 is SVGIG (reference sequence). The V gene end was trimmed by 3 bases and the J gene end by 6 bases; junction bases not matched to a gene: 6. This CDR3 has 13 amino acids. The CDR3: CAWRRQGWDGYTF. As DNA, the CDR3 is TGTGCCTGGAGACGACAGGGGTGGGATGGCTACACCTTC.

This sequence joins TRBV2 and TRBJ2-7; D uncertain. This CDR3 is 12 amino acids long. V was trimmed by 3 bases and J by 1 base, leaving 4 bases between them. Germline loops: CDR1 SNHLY, CDR2 FYNNEI. As DNA, the CDR3 is TGTGCCAGCAGTGAGCGGTCCTACGAGCAGTACTTC. It is translated as CASSERSYEQYF.

The rearrangement uses TRBV5-4 and TRBJ2-1, with a tentative D call TRBD1 (7 bases). The germline V gene encodes CDR1 SGHNT and CDR2 YYREEE (reference sequence). This CDR3 is 13 amino acids long. V was clipped by 9 bases and J by 2 bases, with 12 bases between them. The CDR3: CATGGLAYNEQFF. The CDR3 DNA follows: TGTGCCACAGGGGGGTTGGCCTACAATGAGCAGTTCTTC.

This clone was counted only a few times. The V and J genes are TRBV9 and TRBJ2-3; 12 bases line up with TRBD2. Trimming cost V 4 bases and J 5 bases; bases outside gene matches: 11. This CDR3 is built from 17 residues. Germline V gene sequence: CDR1 SGDLS, CDR2 YYNGEE. Here the CDR3 DNA reads TGTGCCAGCAGCATACTAGCGGGAGGATTGGGCGTAGATACGCAGTATTTT. Its translation: CASSILAGGLGVDTQYF.

V and J are TRBV7-2 and TRBJ2-7, with 9 bases fitting TRBD2. The germline V gene has CDR1 SGHTA and CDR2 FQGNSA. V lost 5 bases and J lost 3; bases outside the gene matches: 11. This CDR3 is 16 amino acids long. This CDR3 reads CASSHNAGTSFYEQYF. CDR3 coding DNA: TGTGCCAGCAGCCACAACGCCGGGACTAGCTTCTACGAGCAGTACTTC.

This clone was seen only a few times. The V gene is TRBV19, the J gene TRBJ2-7; D not certain. CDR1 is LNHDA, CDR2 SQIVND, per germline (reference sequence). There are 15 residues in the CDR3. Trimming left V 2 bases short and J 0 bases short, with 11 bases between. This CDR3 reads CASSILSGTSYEQYF. The CDR3 DNA reads as TGTGCCAGTAGTATACTCAGTGGCACCTCCTACGAGCAGTACTTC.

A few counts support this clone. The genes are TRBV6-1 and TRBJ2-7; 7 bases are a match to TRBD1. Germline V gene sequence: CDR1 MNHNS, CDR2 SASEGT. Trimming cost V 5 bases and J 3 bases; bases outside gene matches: 7. There are 14 residues in the CDR3. The CDR3 protein is CASSPGQMIYEQYF. CDR3 DNA sequence: TGTGCCAGCAGTCCGGGACAGATGATCTACGAGCAGTACTTC.

The rearrangement links TRBV6-1 to TRBJ1-1; TRBD1 matches at 8 bases. This CDR3 is built from 13 residues. V lost 6 bases and J lost 6; bases outside the gene matches: 6. Germline-derived CDR1 and CDR2 are MNHNS and SASEGT. This chain's CDR3 is CASRPPGGPEAFF. CDR3 sequence (DNA): TGTGCCAGCAGACCTCCAGGGGGCCCTGAAGCTTTCTTT.

The chain is built from TRBV6-5 and TRBJ2-7; TRBD2 is a possible D gene (6 bases). The ends were cut back, 2 bases at V and 2 bases at J, with 13 bases in the middle. Germline loops: CDR1 MNHEY, CDR2 SVGAGI. The CDR3 is 15 amino acids. For the CDR3, the DNA is TGTGCCAGCAGTTACGCGGGGTTCCCAGCCTACGAGCAGTACTTC. This codes for CASSYAGFPAYEQYF.

This clone turned up a few times. The chain recombines TRBV4-3 with TRBJ2-1; 9 bases are shared with TRBD1. V dropped 4 bases and J dropped 9; count of bases not matched to a gene: 1. Germline-derived CDR1 and CDR2 are LGHNA and YSLEER. The CDR3 is 12 residues long. The CDR3 coding sequence is TGCGCCAGCAGCCCGACAGGGGGTGAGCAGTTCTTC. Amino acids: CASSPTGGEQFF.

The chain has TRBV5-1 and TRBJ1-2; TRBD1 agrees at 8 bases. The germline V gene has CDR1 SGHRS and CDR2 YFSETQ. This CDR3 spans 12 amino acids. V shed 4 bases, J shed 9 bases, and the junction held 5 bases outside the gene matches. CDR3 region: CASSPGQGRYTF. The CDR3 region has the DNA TGCGCCAGCAGCCCCGGACAGGGACGCTACACCTTC.

This clone was observed a few times. The V and J genes are TRBV6-6 and TRBJ2-7; a weak D match, TRBD1 (7 bases). The V gene's germline CDR1 is MNHNY and CDR2 SVGAGI (reference sequence). Trimming stripped 4 bases from V and 7 bases from J, with 23 bases between. The CDR3 covers 16 residues. CDR3: CASSFLQGTGMWEQYF. CDR3 in DNA: TGTGCCAGCAGTTTTTTACAGGGGACTGGGATGTGGGAGCAGTACTTC.

This clone was seen a few times. The chain carries TRBV5-6 and TRBJ1-1; D may be TRBD1 (5 bases). Germline V gene sequence: CDR1 SGHDT, CDR2 YYEEEE. CDR3 length: 14 amino acids. The V end was cut by 0 bases, the J end by 4 bases, with 10 bases between. CDR3 residues: CASSLAPGPTEAFF. CDR3 nucleotides: TGTGCCAGCAGCTTGGCTCCAGGGCCCACTGAAGCTTTCTTT.

This clone was observed once. Other DNA sequences within the sample encode an identical CDR3. This chain links TRBV18 with TRBJ1-2; a weak D match, TRBD1 (5 bases). The germline V gene has CDR1 KGHSH and CDR2 LQKENI. The CDR3 totals 12 residues. V shed 5 bases and J shed 10 bases, with 14 bases lying between them. CDR3 residues: CASSSGQGSYTF. The CDR3 DNA reads TGTGCCAGCTCATCCGGGCAGGGATCCTACACCTTC.

This clone has just a few counts. The chain is built from TRBV5-4 and TRBJ1-2; 7 bases match TRBD1. The CDR3 consists of 14 residues. The germline CDR1 and CDR2 sequences are SGHNT and YYREEE (reference sequence). V shed 8 bases, J shed 7 bases, and the junction held 14 bases outside the gene matches. In nucleotides, the CDR3 is TGTGCCAGTAAGTCAGGACAGGCCTTGGGTGGCTACACCTTC. As protein: CASKSGQALGGYTF.

The V call is TRBV6-1, the J call TRBJ1-2; D is ambiguous. The CDR3 runs to 13 residues. V was cut by 2 bases and J by 2 bases, with 6 bases left in between. Germline V gene sequence: CDR1 MNHNS, CDR2 SASEGT. CDR3 region: CASSEMGNYGYTF. CDR3 in DNA: TGTGCCAGCAGTGAAATGGGCAACTATGGCTACACCTTC.

The V call is TRBV2, the J call TRBJ1-2; 10 bases line up with TRBD1. The V segment lost 6 bases and the J segment 5 bases; nucleotides outside the gene matches: 3. This CDR3 has 13 residues. Germline V CDR1 and CDR2: SNHLY, FYNNEI. CDR3: CASRQDRGYGYTF. The DNA for the CDR3 is TGTGCCAGCAGGCAGGACAGGGGGTATGGCTACACCTTC. Full variable domain (rest looked up from reference TRBV2 and TRBJ1-2): EPEVTQTPSHQVTQMGQEVILRCVPISNHLYFYWYRQILGQKVEFLVSFYNNEISEKSEIFDDQFSVERPDGSNFTLKIRSTKLEDSAMYFCASRQDRGYGYTFGSGTRLTVV.

The gene calls are TRBV7-9 and TRBJ1-6; D unresolved. There are 15 residues in the CDR3. With 1 base removed from V and 4 bases from J, the gap between germline ends came to 8 bases. Per the germline V gene, CDR1 is SEHNR and CDR2 is FQNEAQ (reference sequence). This chain's CDR3 is CASSLGNSYNSPLHF. The CDR3 DNA is TGTGCCAGCAGCTTAGGAAACAGTTATAATTCACCCCTCCACTTT.